This entry describes one TCR beta chain. This sample is part of a study of CD8 T cells in Susac syndrome. With random hexamers, about 0.45 to 1 ug RNA was reverse transcribed. From the immunoSEQ multiplex PCR reads, TCRdb called clonotypes with MiXCR, one entry per CDR3 protein. The top ten hold around 0.15% of the sample, which has 150,000 or so distinct CDR3 sequences, just under 95% seen once. The germline CDR1 and CDR2 sequences are SQVTM and ANQGSEA. This CDR3 contains 13 residues. Trimming took off 3 bases at V and 0 bases at J, with 9 bases between the two ends. Sequenced input: CD4+ T cells from PBMCs. The receptor was isolated from a human donor in good health. The chain joins TRBV29-1 to TRBJ2-7; the D is unclear. The CDR3 DNA reads TGCAGCGTTGACTTGGAGAGCTCCTACGAGCAGTACTTC. Translation: CSVDLESSYEQYF.